This T cell receptor beta chain is from a study of regulatory T cells in long-lasting Graves disease. For the study at large: The study enrolled newly diagnosed Graves' patients on antithyroid drugs under 3 months.

Time point here: newly diagnosed GD, antithyroid drugs for less than 3 months. Following extraction of RNA from PBMCs, that RNA was used to make the TCR library. Relying on iRepertoire HTBI primers and Arm-PCR of CDR3 regions, the team built TCR beta libraries. TCRdb fed the multiplex PCR reads into MiXCR, producing one record per CDR3 protein. The sample contains approximately 400,000 distinct CDR3 sequences, just under 15% of which appear only once. Germline assignment: CDR1 SGHAT and CDR2 FQNNGV. CDR3 length: 16 residues. The V segment lost 7 bases and the J segment 3 bases; nucleotides outside the gene matches: 10. This clonotype was found many times. The sample was also reused in another study, on T cells in Graves' hyperthyroidism and ophthalmopathy. From that paper: The TCR CDR3 first-round RT-PCR relied on the HTBI primer set.

This clonotype was sampled from a woman aged 25 to 45 with Graves disease. The sequences come from peripheral blood mononuclear cells (PBMCs), collected at new diagnosis, from a patient treated with antithyroid drugs. The chain joins TRBV11-2 to TRBJ2-3; the match to TRBD1 covers 10 bases. The DNA for the CDR3 is TGTGCCAGCACCAGCCACCGGGACAGGGGAACAGATACGCAGTATTTT. Translation gives CASTSHRDRGTDTQYF. Supplemented by reference TRBV11-2 and TRBJ2-3, the full variable domain reads EAGVAQSPRYKIIEKRQSVAFWCNPISGHATLYWYQQILGQGPKLLIQFQNNGVVDDSQLPKDRFSAERLKGVDSTLKIQPAKLEDSAVYLCASTSHRDRGTDTQYFGPGTRLTVL.